This TCR beta chain stems from a study of blood T cell repertoires in COVID-19. Turning to the study itself: The samples span acute and convalescent COVID-19 from the United States, Italy and Spain. Sample material is recorded as cDNA or gDNA derived from T cells, B-cell-depleted T cells, or PBMCs.

TCRdb's copy holds only in-frame clones and misses some; the assay was immunoSEQ multiplex PCR. The sample lists around 230,000 clones; over 80% were seen once. The CDR3 runs to 16 residues. V was clipped by 4 bases and J by 1 base; unmatched bases: 3. Germline CDR1 is SEHNR and CDR2 is FQNEAQ (reference sequence). This clone was seen a handful of times. This chain uses TRBV7-9 with TRBJ1-4, with 10 bases matching TRBD1. Sequenced: peripheral blood. The sequence was collected from a man aged 40-49 years with acute or convalescent COVID-19. The CDR3 region is CASSSGQGITNEKLFF. CDR3 coding DNA: TGTGCCAGCAGCTCGGGACAGGGGATAACTAATGAAAAACTGTTTTTT.